These 27 T cell receptor beta chains came from one sample sequenced in a study of beta chain features in type 1 diabetes. Their target antigens are unknown. Notes on the study in general: Moderate yet significant TCRB CDR3 shortening was seen in Type 1 diabetes patients in all four CD4+ subsets.

The authors reverse transcribed all of the isolated RNA, so sequencing captured expressed TCRB transcripts. The data were produced by immunoSEQ multiplex PCR, yet TCRdb's version contains in-frame clones alone and is incomplete. Of roughly 280,000 clones in the sample, around 25% are singletons; the top ten hold around 0.012%. What was sequenced was naive CD4+ T cells from blood. All receptors come from a woman in her 30s with type 1 diabetes.

The chain employs TRBV30 and TRBJ2-1; TRBD2 agrees at 11 bases. Germline CDR1 and CDR2: GTSNPN and SVGIG (reference sequence). The CDR3 contains 15 residues. V dropped 5 bases and J dropped 0; count of bases not matched to a gene: 3. CDR3 DNA sequence: TGTGCCTGGGGGGGACTAGCGGACTCCTACAATGAGCAGTTCTTC. This sequence encodes CAWGGLADSYNEQFF.

The chain uses TRBV6-5 and TRBJ2-1; 12 nucleotides agree with TRBD2. Germline CDR1 and CDR2: MNHEY and SVGAGI. This CDR3 is 15 amino acids long. With 6 bases clipped from V and 3 bases from J, the junction kept 3 bases outside the gene matches. The CDR3 spells CASSELAGGYNEQFF. CDR3 nucleotide sequence: TGTGCCAGCAGCGAACTAGCGGGAGGCTACAATGAGCAGTTCTTC.

This clone occurred a few times. The chain combines TRBV5-1 with TRBJ2-1, with a possible D match to TRBD2 (6 bases). Germline V gene sequence: CDR1 SGHRS, CDR2 YFSETQ. This CDR3 is 15 amino acids long. The germline V and J ends were trimmed by 0 bases and 12 bases, with 19 bases remaining between them. CDR3 region: CASSLAGTLGRRQFF. In DNA form, the CDR3 reads TGCGCCAGCAGCTTGGCCGGGACGTTAGGGAGGAGGCAGTTCTTC.

The table lists this clone with a few counts. This sequence joins TRBV7-9 and TRBJ2-1, with TRBD2 matching 8 bases. The CDR3 runs to 15 residues. Germline V CDR1 and CDR2: SEHNR, FQNEAQ (reference sequence). V trimming: 4 bases; J trimming: 7 bases; junction bases outside the gene matches: 9. Written as DNA, the CDR3 is TGTGCCAGCAGCTCCAGGAAGCGGGAGTGGAATGAGCAGTTCTTC. Translating gives CASSSRKREWNEQFF.

This clone has more than one count but fewer than ten. The rearrangement uses TRBV29-1 and TRBJ2-5, with 11 bases fitting TRBD2. The CDR3 consists of 16 residues. Germline lookup yields CDR1 SQVTM and CDR2 ANQGSEA. Losses at the gene ends were 2 bases for V and 3 bases for J; bases not matched to a gene: 8. The CDR3 is CSVESGLAGWEETQYF. The CDR3 DNA follows: TGCAGCGTTGAATCTGGACTAGCGGGTTGGGAAGAGACCCAGTACTTC.

This clone has just a few counts. The rearrangement uses TRBV30 and TRBJ2-1, with D tentatively TRBD2 (5 bases). Germline CDR1 is GTSNPN and CDR2 is SVGIG (reference sequence). CDR3 length: 12 residues. Trimming took 0 bases from V and 8 from J, leaving 8 bases between them. The CDR3 nucleotides read TGTGCCTGGAGTGTACTAGTCTATGAGCAGTTCTTC. It codes for CAWSVLVYEQFF.

The chain recombines TRBV7-6 with TRBJ1-2; D is uncertain. V lost 2 bases and J lost 2, with 18 bases in between. The length of the CDR3 is 17 residues. The germline V gene has CDR1 SGHVS and CDR2 FNYEAQ. The CDR3 reads CASSLSWLGGRNYGYTF. In DNA form, the CDR3 reads TGTGCCAGCAGCTTATCTTGGTTGGGAGGTCGCAACTATGGCTACACCTTC. Combining the CDR3 with reference TRBV7-6 and TRBJ1-2 gives the whole variable domain GAGVSQSPRYKVTKRGQDVALRCDPISGHVSLYWYRQALGQGPEFLTYFNYEAQQDKSGLPNDRFSAERPEGSISTLTIQRTEQRDSAMYRCASSLSWLGGRNYGYTFGSGTRLTVV.

This chain joins TRBV7-9 and TRBJ2-7; D uncertain. Deletions cut 2 bases from V and 0 bases from J, with 11 bases between. CDR3 length: 15 residues. Germline CDR1 SEHNR, CDR2 FQNEAQ (reference sequence). The CDR3 spells CASSLTGWSSYEQYF. The CDR3 region has the DNA TGTGCCAGCAGCTTAACGGGTTGGAGCTCCTACGAGCAGTACTTC.

The V gene is TRBV28, the J gene TRBJ2-7, with 7 bases identical to TRBD1. V shed 6 bases, J shed 6 bases, and the junction held 11 bases outside the gene matches. The CDR3 has 14 amino acids. Germline V gene data show CDR1 as MDHEN and CDR2 as SYDVKM. CDR3 in amino acids: CASSPGTVIAEQYF. CDR3 in DNA: TGTGCCAGCAGCCCCGGGACAGTAATCGCCGAGCAGTACTTC.

This clone was recorded a few times. The genes are TRBV7-3 and TRBJ2-2; TRBD2 aligns across 13 bases. CDR3 length: 17 residues. Germline V lookup: CDR1 SGHTA, CDR2 FQGTGA. Trimming at V came to 2 bases and at J to 2 bases, leaving 2 bases not matched to a gene. This CDR3 is CASSLQGLAGNTGELFF. CDR3 DNA: TGTGCCAGCAGCTTACAGGGACTAGCGGGAAACACCGGGGAGCTGTTTTTT. Together with reference TRBV7-3 and TRBJ2-2, the CDR3 gives the full variable domain: GAGVSQTPSNKVTEKGKYVELRCDPISGHTALYWYRQSLGQGPEFLIYFQGTGAADDSGLPNDRFFAVRPEGSVSTLKIQRTERGDSAVYLCASSLQGLAGNTGELFFGEGSRLTVL.

The table lists this clone with a few counts. The chain carries TRBV4-1 and TRBJ2-7; 9 nucleotides align to TRBD1. V was clipped by 0 bases and J by 5 bases; unmatched bases: 14. Germline V lookup: CDR1 MGHRA, CDR2 YSYEKL. CDR3 length: 18 residues. The CDR3: CASSQDRGTGTGSHEQYF. CDR3 sequence (DNA): TGCGCCAGCAGCCAAGATCGGGGAACCGGGACAGGGTCCCACGAGCAGTACTTC.

This chain links TRBV9 with TRBJ2-7; no reliable D call. Germline-derived CDR1 and CDR2 are SGDLS and YYNGEE. The CDR3 is made up of 14 amino acids. Trimming removed 0 bases at V and 2 bases at J, with 9 bases between. CDR3 in DNA: TGTGCCAGCAGCGTAGGGATGAGGCCCTACGAGCAGTACTTC. It specifies CASSVGMRPYEQYF.

The chain combines TRBV6-5 with TRBJ1-1; tentatively, D is TRBD1 (6 bases). Germline assignment: CDR1 MNHEY and CDR2 SVGAGI. This CDR3 region has 15 residues. Trimming shortened V by 7 bases and J by 7 bases, and 22 bases separated the two germline ends. The CDR3 reads CASTLTGTSWDEAFF. The CDR3 nucleotides read TGTGCCAGCACCCTAACAGGGACTAGCTGGGATGAAGCTTTCTTT.

This CDR3 reads CASSRRDRGNIQYF. CDR3 sequence (DNA): TGTGCCAGCAGCCGGCGGGACAGGGGGAACATTCAGTACTTC. V is TRBV5-6 and J is TRBJ2-4, with 11 bases matching TRBD1. V was clipped by 4 bases and J by 7 bases; unmatched bases: 4. Germline CDR1 reads SGHDT; CDR2 reads YYEEEE. The CDR3 length is 14 residues. Using reference TRBV5-6 and TRBJ2-4 for the parts outside the CDR3, the full variable domain is DAGVTQSPTHLIKTRGQQVTLRCSPKSGHDTVSWYQQALGQGPQFIFQYYEEEERQRGNFPDRFSGHQFPNYSSELNVNALLLGDSALYLCASSRRDRGNIQYFGAGTRLSVL.

This clone was detected a few times. V and J are TRBV7-2 and TRBJ2-1; tentative D call: TRBD2 (6 bases). Trimming left V 3 bases short and J 7 bases short, with 16 bases between. Germline V lookup: CDR1 SGHTA, CDR2 FQGNSA. The CDR3 length is 15 residues. The CDR3 spells CASSFGGLRENEQFF. The CDR3 DNA sequence: TGTGCCAGCAGCTTTGGGGGACTGAGGGAAAATGAGCAGTTCTTC.

The sample holds a few counts of this clone. CDR3: CASSIQYEQYF. In DNA form, the CDR3 reads TGTGCCAGCAGCATCCAATACGAGCAGTACTTC. The chain links TRBV28 to TRBJ2-7; D unresolved. V dropped 6 bases and J dropped 4 bases, with 7 bases sitting between them. The CDR3 runs 11 residues. The V gene's germline CDR1 is MDHEN and CDR2 SYDVKM. The whole variable domain, filled in from reference TRBV28 and TRBJ2-7, reads DVKVTQSSRYLVKRTGEKVFLECVQDMDHENMFWYRQDPGLGLRLIYFSYDVKMKEKGDIPEGYSVSREKKERFSLILESASTNQTSMYLCASSIQYEQYFGPGTRLTVT.

This clone was picked up a small number of times. The chain has TRBV7-2 and TRBJ2-1, with D unresolved. The CDR3 sequence is 12 residues long. Germline lookup yields CDR1 SGHTA and CDR2 FQGNSA. V dropped 5 bases and J dropped 3 bases, with 5 bases sitting between them. The CDR3 nucleotides read TGTGCCAGCAGCCGAGACTACAATGAGCAGTTCTTC. Protein product: CASSRDYNEQFF.

This clone was recorded a few times. This chain connects TRBV5-1 to TRBJ2-2, with D maybe TRBD1 (6 bases). The CDR3 runs 14 residues. Trimming pared 6 bases from V and 2 bases from J, leaving 11 bases between. Germline lookup yields CDR1 SGHRS and CDR2 YFSETQ. As DNA, the CDR3 is TGCGCCAGCACCGGGACAATCAACACCGGGGAGCTGTTTTTT. Amino acids: CASTGTINTGELFF.

V is TRBV2 and J is TRBJ1-3; no clear D gene. Between the trimmed V and J ends, which lost 3 bases and 0 bases, there was a span of 12 bases. The germline gives CDR1 SNHLY, CDR2 FYNNEI. CDR3 length equals 16 residues. Here the CDR3 DNA reads TGTGCCAGCAGTGATAGGAGCAGTTTCTCTGGAAACACCATATATTTT. It specifies CASSDRSSFSGNTIYF.

The chain links TRBV27 to TRBJ1-1; TRBD1 matches at 10 bases. After removal of 3 bases from V and 4 bases from J, the junction contained 14 bases not matched to a gene. The CDR3 is 18 amino acids. The germline V gene encodes CDR1 MNHEY and CDR2 SMNVEV (reference sequence). The CDR3 protein is CASSFRDRGLGMATEAFF. The DNA for the CDR3 is TGTGCCAGCAGTTTTAGGGACAGGGGCTTAGGGATGGCCACTGAAGCTTTCTTT.

This clone has a handful of counts. This sequence joins TRBV19 and TRBJ2-3; the D gene is possibly TRBD2 (6 bases). The CDR3 has 15 residues. CDR1 and CDR2 from the germline V gene are LNHDA and SQIVND (reference sequence). V was shortened by 1 base and J by 3 bases, with 11 bases between the two germline ends. CDR3 sequence reads: CASSIAPGATDTQYF. The CDR3 DNA follows: TGTGCCAGTAGTATAGCTCCGGGAGCGACAGATACGCAGTATTTT.

The V gene is TRBV7-9, the J gene TRBJ1-2; no reliable D call. Germline lookup yields CDR1 SEHNR and CDR2 FQNEAQ (reference sequence). The V end lost 4 bases, the J end lost 4 bases, and 7 bases lay between the germline ends. The CDR3 loop spans 12 amino acids. CDR3: CASSYSPYGYTF. Here the CDR3 DNA reads TGTGCCAGCAGCTATAGCCCCTATGGCTACACCTTC. Based on the CDR3 plus reference TRBV7-9 and TRBJ1-2, the full variable domain is DTGVSQNPRHKITKRGQNVTFRCDPISEHNRLYWYRQTLGQGPEFLTYFQNEAQLEKSRLLSDRFSAERPKGSFSTLEIQRTEQGDSAMYLCASSYSPYGYTFGSGTRLTVV.

This clone was found a few times. This chain connects TRBV18 to TRBJ1-2, with a weak D call TRBD1 (6 bases). This CDR3 has 16 residues. V was clipped by 2 bases and J by 0 bases, with 13 bases between them. Germline V gives CDR1 KGHSH, CDR2 LQKENI. In nucleotides, the CDR3 is TGTGCCAGCTCACCATTGACCGACAGGCCTAACTATGGCTACACCTTC. Translation: CASSPLTDRPNYGYTF.

The rearrangement joins TRBV11-3 to TRBJ2-1, with TRBD2 matching over 9 bases. Germline V lookup: CDR1 SGHNT, CDR2 YENEEA. The CDR3 is 15 residues long. Unmatched junction bases numbered 3, after V lost 1 base and J lost 5 bases. The CDR3 loop reads CASSLVRGRDNEQFF. For the CDR3, the DNA is TGTGCCAGCAGCTTAGTTCGCGGGAGGGACAATGAGCAGTTCTTC. The full variable domain, completed using reference TRBV11-3 and TRBJ2-1, is EAGVVQSPRYKIIEKKQPVAFWCNPISGHNTLYWYLQNLGQGPELLIRYENEEAVDDSQLPKDRFSAERLKGVDSTLKIQPAELGDSAVYLCASSLVRGRDNEQFFGPGTRLTVL.

The CDR3 nucleotides are TGTGCCAGCAGCGTCTCGGACAGGACGGCCTATGGCTACACCTTC. Translated, it gives CASSVSDRTAYGYTF. V is TRBV9 and J is TRBJ1-2, with 7 bases identical to TRBD1. The CDR3 spans 15 residues. Germline loops: CDR1 SGDLS, CDR2 YYNGEE. The V and J ends lost 2 bases and 4 bases, in that order; junction bases with no gene match: 8.

This clone has just a few counts. This sequence joins TRBV30 and TRBJ1-1, with D perhaps matching TRBD1 (5 bases). V lost 5 bases and J 5 bases, leaving 24 bases between the germline ends. Germline V gene data show CDR1 as GTSNPN and CDR2 as SVGIG (reference sequence). The CDR3 covers 16 residues. The CDR3 loop is CAWGAGRSIIGTEAFF. The CDR3 bases are TGTGCCTGGGGGGCGGGGCGGAGTATAATAGGTACTGAAGCTTTCTTT.

J is TRBJ1-1 and V is TRBV29-1; 7 positions match TRBD1. Germline CDR1 and CDR2: SQVTM and ANQGSEA. V trimming: 8 bases; J trimming: 4 bases; junction bases outside the gene matches: 13. The CDR3 extends over 14 amino acids. CDR3 region: CSSKVGAGGTEAFF. The CDR3 DNA reads TGCAGCTCCAAAGTGGGGGCAGGGGGCACTGAAGCTTTCTTT.